A single sample gave rise to the 14 T cell receptor beta chains below, sequenced in a study of Ad26.COV2.S vaccination and SARS-CoV-2 variants. Treatment denoted: roughly 19 received Ad26.COV2.S at low or high dose, single or two shots; about five received placebo; per-sample allocation not given. Sampling was done on day 63 after the first vaccine or placebo injection. Using immunoSEQ multiplex PCR, the repertoire was profiled, and TCRdb retains in-frame clones only, with some absent. The sample yields around 370,000 clones, roughly 81% seen once. Sequenced here: peripheral blood, sampled in a trial of Ad26.COV2.S vaccine versus placebo. All receptors come from a person between 18 and 60 years old who received the Ad26.COV2.S COVID-19 vaccine or a placebo.

The V call is TRBV15, the J call TRBJ1-1, with a possible D match to TRBD1 (6 bases). The V gene's germline CDR1 is LNHNV and CDR2 YYDKDF (reference sequence). The CDR3 is made up of 14 amino acids. V gave up 3 bases and J gave up 5 bases, with 13 bases separating them. CDR3 amino acids: CATSSPGAGTEAFF. The CDR3, as DNA: TGTGCCACCAGCAGCCCGGGGGCTGGGACTGAAGCTTTCTTT.

The V gene is TRBV19, the J gene TRBJ2-7; TRBD1 matches 7 bases. Trimming removed 3 bases from V and 0 bases from J; junction bases left unmatched: 2. The length of the CDR3 is 14 residues. Germline CDR1 LNHDA, CDR2 SQIVND (reference sequence). CDR3 residues: CASSMWDSSYEQYF. In DNA form, the CDR3 reads TGTGCCAGTAGTATGTGGGACAGCTCCTACGAGCAGTACTTC.

The gene calls are TRBV12-3 or TRBV12-4 and TRBJ1-1; D remains ambiguous. Trimming shortened V by 6 bases and J by 4 bases, and 12 bases separated the two germline ends. The CDR3 is made up of 13 amino acids. The CDR3 spells CASSLSRGTEAFF. CDR3 DNA sequence: TGTGCCAGCAGCCTTTCCCGAGGCACTGAAGCTTTCTTT.

J is TRBJ2-7 and V is TRBV7-2; 7 nucleotides line up with TRBD2. Germline loops: CDR1 SGHTA, CDR2 FQGNSA. The CDR3 runs 14 residues. With 1 base clipped from V and 10 bases from J, the junction kept 10 bases outside the gene matches. The CDR3 DNA follows: TGTGCCAGCAGCTTAGAGGGAGGGCCCCATTCTCAGTACTTC. Translating gives CASSLEGGPHSQYF.

The V and J genes are TRBV5-1 and TRBJ2-3; D remains unclear. V shed 0 bases and J shed 1 base, with 9 bases lying between them. This CDR3 spans 15 amino acids. Per the germline V gene, CDR1 is SGHRS and CDR2 is YFSETQ. The CDR3 DNA reads TGCGCCAGCAGCTTGGAGGCCATAGGCACAGATACGCAGTATTTT. Amino acid sequence: CASSLEAIGTDTQYF.

This chain links TRBV14 with TRBJ1-1, with 10 positions matching TRBD1. Germline CDR1 is SGHDN and CDR2 is FVKESK. The CDR3 runs 14 residues. V shed 6 bases and J 7 bases; nucleotides not matched to a gene: 8. For the CDR3, the DNA is TGTGCCAGCAGACCCGGGACAGGGGTCGGTGAAGCTTTCTTT. Its translation: CASRPGTGVGEAFF.

The chain joins TRBV7-6 to TRBJ2-7, with 9 positions matching TRBD1. The J segment lost 6 bases and the V segment lost 4 bases, leaving 7 bases of the junction unmatched. The length of the CDR3 is 14 residues. Per germline, CDR1 SGHVS and CDR2 FNYEAQ. DNA for the CDR3: TGTGCCAGCAGCTCGGGACAGGGACTTAGCGAGCAGTACTTC. Protein: CASSSGQGLSEQYF.

This clone has ten or more counts. The chain recombines TRBV4-3 with TRBJ1-6; a weak D match, TRBD1 (6 bases). In germline, CDR1 is LGHNA, CDR2 YSLEER. The CDR3 totals 17 residues. V lost 1 base, J lost 10 bases, and 20 bases lay in between. In DNA form, the CDR3 reads TGCGCCAGCAGCCAAGGGGGTGAGGGGGTGCGTAGATCACCCCTCCACTTT. This gives the protein CASSQGGEGVRRSPLHF.

The chain joins TRBV24-1 to TRBJ2-1; TRBD1 matches at 11 bases. Germline V gene data show CDR1 as KGHDR and CDR2 as SFDVKD. This CDR3 is 15 amino acids long. Trimming cost V 6 bases and J 7 bases; bases outside gene matches: 7. The CDR3 reads CATSTGTGGRNEQFF. CDR3 nucleotides: TGTGCCACCAGTACGGGGACAGGGGGTCGGAATGAGCAGTTCTTC.

The genes are TRBV27 and TRBJ2-2; D remains unclear. CDR3 length: 15 amino acids. Trimming removed 3 bases at V and 1 base at J, with 9 bases between. From germline, CDR1 is MNHEY and CDR2 SMNVEV (reference sequence). The CDR3 reads CASSFYGRNTGELFF. The CDR3 bases are TGTGCCAGCAGTTTTTACGGACGGAACACCGGGGAGCTGTTTTTT.

The chain combines TRBV10-2 with TRBJ2-7; D not certain. The CDR3 runs to 16 residues. Trimming took off 3 bases at V and 3 bases at J, with 18 bases between the two ends. The germline CDR1 and CDR2 sequences are WSHSY and SAAADI. The chain's CDR3 is CASSDLWAGESYEQYF. CDR3 DNA sequence: TGCGCCAGCAGTGATTTGTGGGCAGGCGAGAGCTACGAGCAGTACTTC.

V is TRBV30 and J is TRBJ1-3; 8 nucleotides align to TRBD1. The CDR3 runs to 19 residues. The V segment lost 4 bases and the J segment 0 bases; nucleotides outside the gene matches: 17. Germline V gene data show CDR1 as GTSNPN and CDR2 as SVGIG (reference sequence). The CDR3 spells CAWKPRINRDRSSGNTIYF. The CDR3 DNA reads TGTGCCTGGAAGCCGCGAATAAACCGGGACAGGAGCTCTGGAAACACCATATATTTT.

The rearrangement links TRBV5-1 to TRBJ1-5; D is perhaps TRBD1 (5 bases). CDR3 length: 14 residues. The ends were cut back, 1 base at V and 2 bases at J, with 7 bases in the middle. Per the germline V gene, CDR1 is SGHRS and CDR2 is YFSETQ. The CDR3 DNA reads as TGCGCCAGCAGCTTGACAGGAGGCAATCAGCCCCAGCATTTT. It translates to CASSLTGGNQPQHF. The variable domain in full, with the rest retrieved from reference TRBV5-1 and TRBJ1-5, is KAGVTQTPRYLIKTRGQQVTLSCSPISGHRSVSWYQQTPGQGLQFLFEYFSETQRNKGNFPGRFSGRQFSNSRSEMNVSTLELGDSALYLCASSLTGGNQPQHFGDGTRLSIL.

This chain uses TRBV27 with TRBJ2-4; D not certain. Germline CDR1 and CDR2: MNHEY and SMNVEV (reference sequence). The CDR3 loop spans 13 amino acids. V lost 6 bases and J 10 bases, leaving 16 bases between the germline ends. The CDR3 sequence: CASRQPGLTIQYF. The CDR3 coding sequence is TGTGCCAGCAGACAACCGGGCCTAACGATTCAGTACTTC.